These 17 T cell receptor beta chains were all obtained from the same sample, sequenced in a study of T-cell reconstitution after alpha-beta-depleted transplantation in children. This sample's TCRbeta library carried unique molecular identifier barcodes. Using its own MiXCR run on the PCR reads, TCRdb lists one record per CDR3 protein. The table includes over 150,000 distinct CDR3 sequences, about 6% detected once. The source was PBMCs, collected before TCRalphabeta/CD19-depleted stem cell transplant. These receptors originate from a girl under three years old with combined immunodeficiency, due to receive a stem cell transplant.

This clonotype was detected many times. The chain employs TRBV27 and TRBJ2-2; D unresolved. Looked up from germline, CDR1 is MNHEY and CDR2 is SMNVEV (reference sequence). Between the trimmed V and J ends, which lost 3 bases and 6 bases, there was a span of 8 bases. This CDR3 contains 13 residues. This CDR3 reads CASSLGYSGELFF. The CDR3 DNA is TGTGCCAGCAGTTTGGGGTATTCCGGGGAGCTGTTTTTT.

This clonotype was picked up many times. CDR3 DNA: TGTGCTAGTGGTTTGGGTGGCGGGGAGCTGTTTTTT. As protein: CASGLGGGELFF. The V call is TRBV12-5, the J call TRBJ2-2, with no clear D. The CDR3 runs to 12 residues. Trimming shortened V by 1 base and J by 7 bases, and 4 bases separated the two germline ends. CDR1 is LGHNT, CDR2 FRNRAP, per germline.

This clonotype was recorded many times. This chain uses TRBV7-3 with TRBJ2-5; tentatively, D is TRBD1 or TRBD2 (5 bases each). Trimming pared 5 bases from V and 7 bases from J, leaving 14 bases between. The CDR3 contains 13 residues. Per germline, CDR1 SGHTA and CDR2 FQGTGA. CDR3 sequence reads: CASSDGTVGTQYF. Here the CDR3 DNA reads TGTGCCAGCAGCGATGGGACGGTGGGGACCCAGTACTTC. Full variable domain (outside the CDR3, taken from reference TRBV7-3 and TRBJ2-5): GAGVSQTPSNKVTEKGKYVELRCDPISGHTALYWYRQSLGQGPEFLIYFQGTGAADDSGLPNDRFFAVRPEGSVSTLKIQRTERGDSAVYLCASSDGTVGTQYFGPGTRLLVL.

This clonotype was seen ten or more times. This chain joins TRBV7-6 and TRBJ2-7; maybe TRBD1 (6 bases). Germline lookup yields CDR1 SGHVS and CDR2 FNYEAQ. Trimming took 3 bases from V and 0 from J, leaving 9 bases between them. The CDR3 is made up of 14 amino acids. The CDR3 nucleotides are TGTGCCAGCAGCTTTTCACAGGGCTCCTACGAGCAGTACTTC. It yields the protein CASSFSQGSYEQYF.

The genes are TRBV7-2 and TRBJ1-4; TRBD1 matches 9 bases. This CDR3 spans 15 amino acids. The germline V gene has CDR1 SGHTA and CDR2 FQGNSA. The trim removed 2 bases at V and 6 bases at J, leaving 4 bases unmatched. The CDR3 DNA follows: TGTGCCAGCAGCTTACTGGACAGGGGAGATGAAAAACTGTTTTTT. Encoded protein: CASSLLDRGDEKLFF.

The sample holds a few counts of this clonotype. The chain joins TRBV12-3 or TRBV12-4 to TRBJ2-1; D is unclear. The CDR3 has 13 residues. V shed 3 bases and J shed 8 bases, with 11 bases lying between them. CDR3 region: CASSFGPRHEQFF. The CDR3 coding sequence is TGTGCCAGCAGTTTCGGGCCTCGGCATGAGCAGTTCTTC.

This clonotype was seen at least ten times. J is TRBJ2-1 and V is TRBV4-3; either TRBD1 or TRBD2 may supply D (5 bases each). Trimming removed 0 bases from V and 4 bases from J, with 10 bases in between. The CDR3 loop spans 15 amino acids. The germline gives CDR1 LGHNA, CDR2 YSLEER. CDR3 coding DNA: TGCGCCAGCAGCCAAGATCAGGGACGGTACAATGAGCAGTTCTTC. Its protein is CASSQDQGRYNEQFF.

Of note for this clonotype: This may come from a read error, since a much larger clone is one base off. This CDR3 fails to terminate in the conserved phenylalanine or tryptophan, so it likely reflects a read error. The V gene is TRBV29-1, the J gene TRBJ1-1; no definite D call. The ends were cut back, 6 bases at V and 1 base at J, with 9 bases in the middle. Per the germline V gene, CDR1 is SQVTM and CDR2 is ANQGSEA. The CDR3 consists of 12 residues. CDR3 region: CSVKGRNTEAFC. CDR3 sequence (DNA): TGCAGCGTCAAAGGACGGAACACTGAAGCTTTCTGT.

This clonotype was counted at least ten times. The chain carries TRBV9 and TRBJ2-7; 10 positions match TRBD2. This CDR3 contains 15 residues. V lost 2 bases to trimming and J lost 0 bases; unmatched junction nucleotides: 2. Looked up from germline, CDR1 is SGDLS and CDR2 is YYNGEE. CDR3 protein: CASSVSGGSSYEQYF. The CDR3 coding sequence is TGTGCCAGCAGCGTTAGCGGGGGGAGCTCCTACGAGCAGTACTTC.

This clonotype showed up many times. The chain recombines TRBV5-8 with TRBJ2-7; TRBD1 agrees at 10 bases. V lost 1 base, J lost 6 bases, and 7 bases stayed unmatched. The CDR3 loop spans 15 amino acids. Germline CDR1 reads SGHTS; CDR2 reads YDEGEE. CDR3 DNA: TGTGCCAGCAGCTTGTTGGGGACAGGGGATGTCGAGCAGTACTTC. Protein sequence: CASSLLGTGDVEQYF.

This clonotype was observed at least ten times. V and J are TRBV5-1 and TRBJ1-1; D is ambiguous. The V gene lost 4 bases and the J gene lost 0 bases, with 16 bases spanning the gap. The CDR3 runs to 16 residues. Germline CDR1 reads SGHRS; CDR2 reads YFSETQ. The CDR3 here is CASSQSFELMNTEAFF. Written as DNA, the CDR3 is TGCGCCAGCAGCCAAAGCTTCGAACTGATGAACACTGAAGCTTTCTTT.

V is TRBV7-6 and J is TRBJ2-7; 8 nucleotides line up with TRBD1. V shed 5 bases and J 5 bases; nucleotides not matched to a gene: 2. The length of the CDR3 is 12 residues. CDR1 is SGHVS, CDR2 FNYEAQ, per germline. For the CDR3, the DNA is TGTGCCAGCAGCCAGGGGGCCCACGAGCAGTACTTC. Its translation is CASSQGAHEQYF.

The sample holds many counts of this clonotype. One junction end disagrees with the germline gene, perhaps due to a read error. The CDR3 sequence is CSASGAGGDGNQPQHF. CDR3 in DNA: TGCAGTGCTAGTGGGGCTGGAGGAGACGGCAACCAGCCCCAGCATTTT. The chain employs TRBV20-1 and TRBJ1-5, with a tentative D call TRBD1 (5 bases). The CDR3 contains 16 residues. The V gene's germline CDR1 is DFQATT and CDR2 SNEGSKA (reference sequence).

The chain employs TRBV5-4 and TRBJ2-3; 10 nucleotides align to TRBD2. The J segment lost 2 bases and the V segment lost 5 bases, leaving 5 bases of the junction unmatched. Per the germline V gene, CDR1 is SGHNT and CDR2 is YYREEE (reference sequence). CDR3 length: 15 residues. The DNA for the CDR3 is TGTGCCAGCAGACCTGGACTAGCGGCCACAGATACGCAGTATTTT. Translated: CASRPGLAATDTQYF.

This clonotype came up many times. The chain couples TRBV6-1 to TRBJ2-1, with a tentative D call TRBD2 (6 bases). The germline V gene has CDR1 MNHNS and CDR2 SASEGT. V lost 5 bases to trimming and J lost 8 bases, with 19 bases between them. The CDR3 covers 15 residues. CDR3 protein: CASSRRLDFHDEQFF. The CDR3 nucleotides are TGTGCCAGCAGTCGCCGACTAGATTTCCATGATGAGCAGTTCTTC.

This clonotype appeared many times. This sequence joins TRBV2 and TRBJ2-3, with TRBD2 identical over 10 bases. In germline, CDR1 is SNHLY, CDR2 FYNNEI. The J segment lost 0 bases and the V segment lost 6 bases, leaving 3 bases of the junction unmatched. The CDR3 covers 15 residues. This CDR3 reads CASRLAGFSTDTQYF. In DNA form, the CDR3 reads TGTGCCAGCAGACTAGCGGGGTTTAGCACAGATACGCAGTATTTT.

The CDR3 nucleotides are TGTGCCAGCTCACGGACGGCAGGGGAAGGGGACACTGAAGCTTTCTTT. Its translation: CASSRTAGEGDTEAFF. J is TRBJ1-1 and V is TRBV18; perhaps TRBD1 as D (6 bases). V was cut by 4 bases and J by 3 bases, with 18 bases left in between. CDR3 length: 16 residues. Looked up from germline, CDR1 is KGHSH and CDR2 is LQKENI.